The 32 T cell receptor beta chains reported below all come from one sample, sequenced in a study of T cell responses to AZD1222 COVID-19 vaccine. Measured with immunoSEQ multiplex PCR; TCRdb has only the in-frame clones, and not every one. The table records approximately 100,000 clones, about 86% of them present only once. The sequenced sample was peripheral blood, obtained on day 0 of AZD1222 vaccination. The receptor source for this set is an adult in good health.

In this sample, this clone turned up a few times. In DNA, the CDR3 is TGTGCCAGCAGCTTGGGCCGCCGAATCCCTGGAAACACCATATATTTT. Translated: CASSLGRRIPGNTIYF. This chain joins TRBV5-6 and TRBJ1-3; D remains unclear. Per germline, CDR1 SGHDT and CDR2 YYEEEE. V was shortened by 0 bases and J by 2 bases, with 12 bases between the two germline ends. The CDR3 totals 16 residues.

The rearrangement links TRBV14 to TRBJ1-4; D remains unclear. The CDR3 is 16 residues long. The germline V gene encodes CDR1 SGHDN and CDR2 FVKESK. V shed 4 bases and J shed 8 bases, with 20 bases lying between them. Written as DNA, the CDR3 is TGTGCCAGCAGCCCCAGAGACGGGTCAAGGAAGGAAAAACTGTTTTTT. Encoded protein: CASSPRDGSRKEKLFF. The full variable domain, completed using reference TRBV14 and TRBJ1-4, is EAGVTQFPSHSVIEKGQTVTLRCDPISGHDNLYWYRRVMGKEIKFLLHFVKESKQDESGMPNNRFLAERTGGTYSTLKVQPAELEDSGVYFCASSPRDGSRKEKLFFGSGTQLSVL.

Worth noting for this clone: The germline gene is not matched at one end of the junction; a read error may be the cause. V and J are TRBV11-2 and TRBJ1-2; D perhaps matches TRBD1 (5 bases). The CDR3 consists of 11 residues. Germline CDR1 is SGHAT and CDR2 is FQNNGV. The CDR3 nucleotides read TGTGCCAGCAGCTTAGATAGGGCAGGGTTCTTC. Its protein product is CASSLDRAGFF.

This clone was observed a few times. The chain combines TRBV6-1 with TRBJ1-5, with D possibly TRBD1 on 5 matching bases. The V and J ends lost 1 base and 0 bases respectively, with 7 bases between them. The CDR3 is made up of 15 amino acids. Germline-derived CDR1 and CDR2 are MNHNS and SASEGT. The CDR3 region has the DNA TGTGCCAGCAGTGAAGGACAGAATAGCAATCAGCCCCAGCATTTT. This gives the protein CASSEGQNSNQPQHF.

Concerning this clone: Its ends do not fully match the called genes, so a read error is possible. This chain uses TRBV24-1 with TRBJ2-1, with D perhaps TRBD1 (6 bases). The CDR3 has 12 amino acids. In germline, CDR1 is KGHDR, CDR2 SFDVKD. CDR3 bases: TGTGCCGCCAGTGGGGACACCAATGAGCAGTTCTTC. Protein: CAASGDTNEQFF.

This clone was detected only a few times. V gene TRBV28 combines with J gene TRBJ2-7, with 8 bases aligning to TRBD2. The CDR3 length is 15 residues. V lost 7 bases to trimming and J lost 2 bases; unmatched junction nucleotides: 10. The germline V gene encodes CDR1 MDHEN and CDR2 SYDVKM. The CDR3 nucleotides read TGTGCCAGCACATCTCCGGGAGGGACGGCCTACGAGCAGTACTTC. As protein: CASTSPGGTAYEQYF.

V gene TRBV28 combines with J gene TRBJ2-1; TRBD2 matches at 7 bases. Germline CDR1 and CDR2: MDHEN and SYDVKM. Trimming at V came to 5 bases and at J to 3 bases, leaving 16 bases not matched to a gene. The CDR3 has 18 residues. The DNA of the CDR3 is TGTGCCAGCAGTCCATCCCGGGGCTCTGCGGGAGACTACAATGAGCAGTTCTTC. Amino acids: CASSPSRGSAGDYNEQFF. The whole variable domain, filled in from reference TRBV28 and TRBJ2-1, reads DVKVTQSSRYLVKRTGEKVFLECVQDMDHENMFWYRQDPGLGLRLIYFSYDVKMKEKGDIPEGYSVSREKKERFSLILESASTNQTSMYLCASSPSRGSAGDYNEQFFGPGTRLTVL.

This clone has only one observation. The genes are TRBV7-2 and TRBJ1-2; 7 nucleotides agree with TRBD1. Germline CDR1 and CDR2: SGHTA and FQGNSA. Losses at the gene ends were 2 bases for V and 7 bases for J; bases not matched to a gene: 10. This CDR3 has 15 residues. The CDR3 protein is CASSLIRDSTSGYTF. CDR3 DNA: TGTGCCAGCAGCTTAATCCGGGACAGTACTAGTGGCTACACCTTC.

The V and J genes are TRBV18 and TRBJ1-5; D is unclear. Trimming took off 2 bases at V and 4 bases at J, with 12 bases between the two ends. This CDR3 is 15 amino acids long. Germline V gives CDR1 KGHSH, CDR2 LQKENI. For the CDR3, the DNA is TGTGCCAGCTCACCATCACAGCGGAGGAATCAGCCCCAGCATTTT. Protein product: CASSPSQRRNQPQHF.

This sequence joins TRBV27 and TRBJ1-1; TRBD1 agrees at 7 bases. Trimming at V came to 5 bases and at J to 1 base, leaving 4 bases not matched to a gene. This CDR3 is built from 14 residues. The germline V gene encodes CDR1 MNHEY and CDR2 SMNVEV (reference sequence). CDR3 nucleotide sequence: TGTGCCAGCAGTCTGACAGGGCCGAACACTGAAGCTTTCTTT. Protein: CASSLTGPNTEAFF.

The rearrangement joins TRBV28 to TRBJ1-2, with TRBD1 matching 8 bases. This CDR3 contains 12 residues. Germline-derived CDR1 and CDR2 are MDHEN and SYDVKM. V shed 5 bases and J 11 bases; nucleotides not matched to a gene: 7. Written as DNA, the CDR3 is TGTGCCAGCAGTCCCCTGGACAGGGATTACACCTTC. Encoded protein: CASSPLDRDYTF.

The CDR3 coding sequence is TGTGCCAGCAGCTTTATTGAGGGGGCTGATGAAGCTTTCTTT. Translated, it gives CASSFIEGADEAFF. The V call is TRBV7-2, the J call TRBJ1-1, with 7 bases fitting TRBD1. The V gene's germline CDR1 is SGHTA and CDR2 FQGNSA. The J segment lost 7 bases and the V segment lost 3 bases, leaving 8 bases of the junction unmatched. The CDR3 is 14 residues long.

CDR3 region: CASSANLAGVQYF. CDR3 bases: TGTGCCAGCAGCGCCAACCTAGCGGGAGTTCAGTACTTC. The rearrangement joins TRBV9 to TRBJ2-4; 10 positions match TRBD2. CDR1 is SGDLS and CDR2 is YYNGEE in the germline V gene. The CDR3 has 13 amino acids. The V and J ends lost 3 bases and 11 bases, in that order; junction bases with no gene match: 5.

The J gene is TRBJ1-2, the V gene TRBV19; 9 nucleotides match TRBD1. This CDR3 comprises 15 residues. The germline V gene encodes CDR1 LNHDA and CDR2 SQIVND (reference sequence). The J segment lost 8 bases and the V segment lost 5 bases, leaving 12 bases of the junction unmatched. This chain's CDR3 is CASSPQQGAQIGYTF. Here the CDR3 DNA reads TGTGCCAGTAGTCCCCAACAGGGGGCACAGATCGGCTACACCTTC.

This chain links TRBV18 with TRBJ2-5; D unclear. The V end lost 3 bases, the J end lost 2 bases, and 7 bases lay between the germline ends. Germline lookup yields CDR1 KGHSH and CDR2 LQKENI. The CDR3 consists of 13 residues. CDR3: CASSPDQQETQYF. DNA for the CDR3: TGTGCCAGCTCACCGGACCAGCAAGAGACCCAGTACTTC.

The chain recombines TRBV6-5 with TRBJ2-1; D remains unclear. Germline CDR1 reads MNHEY; CDR2 reads SVGAGI. Trimming shortened V by 0 bases and J by 8 bases, and 14 bases separated the two germline ends. This CDR3 is 15 amino acids long. The CDR3 region has the DNA TGTGCCAGCAGTTACTCCTATGGGCCGGCGGATGAGCAGTTCTTC. Encoded protein: CASSYSYGPADEQFF.

This rearrangement joins TRBV28 to TRBJ2-7; D unclear. The CDR3 extends over 15 amino acids. Per the germline V gene, CDR1 is MDHEN and CDR2 is SYDVKM. V was pared by 2 bases and J by 0 bases, with 11 bases between. This CDR3 is CASSLAGRSSYEQYF. The CDR3 nucleotides are TGTGCCAGCAGTTTAGCCGGACGGAGCTCCTACGAGCAGTACTTC.

The chain recombines TRBV3-1 (or the pseudogene TRBV3-2) with TRBJ1-3; D unclear. CDR3 size: 14 residues. V was clipped by 3 bases and J by 0 bases, with 6 bases between them. Germline lookup yields CDR1 LGHDT and CDR2 YNNKEL (reference sequence). CDR3 DNA: TGTGCCAGCAGCCAGGGATTCTCTGGAAACACCATATATTTT. It encodes CASSQGFSGNTIYF.

The V call is TRBV5-1, the J call TRBJ1-3, with a possible D match to TRBD1 (5 bases). Germline V lookup: CDR1 SGHRS, CDR2 YFSETQ. This CDR3 spans 16 amino acids. Trimming took off 4 bases at V and 0 bases at J, with 14 bases between the two ends. For the CDR3, the DNA is TGCGCCAGCAGCCCGGGACTCCTGAGCTCTGGAAACACCATATATTTT. Its protein product is CASSPGLLSSGNTIYF.

The sample holds a few counts of this clone. CDR3 loop: CASSPTGTLTYNEQFF. The CDR3 DNA reads as TGTGCCAGCTCACCCACAGGGACCCTCACCTACAATGAGCAGTTCTTC. This chain links TRBV18 with TRBJ2-1; the D gene is possibly TRBD1 (6 bases). The CDR3 covers 16 residues. CDR1 KGHSH and CDR2 LQKENI come from the germline V gene. V dropped 3 bases and J dropped 2 bases, with 14 bases sitting between them.

The V and J genes are TRBV27 and TRBJ2-1, with unresolved D. This CDR3 contains 16 residues. Germline CDR1 and CDR2: MNHEY and SMNVEV (reference sequence). Between the trimmed V and J ends, which lost 7 bases and 1 base, there was a span of 17 bases. Here the CDR3 DNA reads TGTGCCAGCACCCCCGGTGACGGGCTGTCCTACAATGAGCAGTTCTTC. Its protein product is CASTPGDGLSYNEQFF.

This chain connects TRBV4-2 to TRBJ1-5; TRBD1 is a possible D gene (5 bases). The CDR3 consists of 14 residues. Germline lookup yields CDR1 LGHNA and CDR2 YNFKEQ. The ends were cut back, 1 base at V and 6 bases at J, with 10 bases in the middle. CDR3 sequence: CASSQGTGPQPQHF. CDR3 in DNA: TGTGCCAGCAGCCAAGGTACAGGACCTCAGCCCCAGCATTTT.

This chain uses TRBV27 with TRBJ1-2; D not resolved. The CDR3 totals 14 residues. Germline CDR1 MNHEY, CDR2 SMNVEV (reference sequence). Between the trimmed V and J ends, which lost 6 bases and 0 bases, there was a span of 11 bases. DNA of the CDR3: TGTGCCAGCAGCCGGGCCCCCGCTAACTATGGCTACACCTTC. This encodes CASSRAPANYGYTF.

V and J are TRBV10-3 and TRBJ1-1; maybe TRBD1 (6 bases). V was shortened by 4 bases and J by 2 bases, with 8 bases between the two germline ends. Germline V lookup: CDR1 ENHRY, CDR2 SYGVKD. The length of the CDR3 is 13 residues. In DNA, the CDR3 is TGTGCCATCAGTGGGGGACACAACACTGAAGCTTTCTTT. Protein sequence: CAISGGHNTEAFF.

The CDR3 DNA follows: TGCGCCAGCAGCCTTATACAAGAGACCCAGTACTTC. It yields the protein CASSLIQETQYF. The chain combines TRBV5-1 with TRBJ2-5; D remains unclear. CDR3 length: 12 residues. Germline-derived CDR1 and CDR2 are SGHRS and YFSETQ. Deletions cut 4 bases from V and 2 bases from J, with 6 bases between.

This rearrangement joins TRBV20-1 to TRBJ2-7, with 11 bases matching TRBD2. V shed 3 bases and J 6 bases; nucleotides not matched to a gene: 7. The CDR3 loop spans 14 amino acids. CDR1 is DFQATT, CDR2 SNEGSKA, per germline (reference sequence). This CDR3 reads CSASGLAGGPEQYF. The DNA for the CDR3 is TGCAGTGCTAGTGGGCTAGCGGGAGGACCCGAGCAGTACTTC.

V usage is TRBV5-6 and J usage is TRBJ1-2, with TRBD1 identical over 10 bases. The V segment lost 2 bases and the J segment 0 bases; nucleotides outside the gene matches: 4. Germline V gives CDR1 SGHDT, CDR2 YYEEEE. The CDR3 contains 16 residues. CDR3 DNA sequence: TGTGCCAGCAGCTTTGAGGGGACAGGGGCTAACTATGGCTACACCTTC. Its protein is CASSFEGTGANYGYTF. The full variable domain, its missing parts supplied by reference TRBV5-6 and TRBJ1-2, is DAGVTQSPTHLIKTRGQQVTLRCSPKSGHDTVSWYQQALGQGPQFIFQYYEEEERQRGNFPDRFSGHQFPNYSSELNVNALLLGDSALYLCASSFEGTGANYGYTFGSGTRLTVV.

The rearrangement uses TRBV4-1 and TRBJ2-7; 7 nucleotides agree with TRBD1. This CDR3 is built from 16 residues. Germline CDR1 and CDR2: MGHRA and YSYEKL. With 1 base clipped from V and 0 bases from J, the junction kept 6 bases outside the gene matches. The CDR3 protein is CASSQGWTGSSYEQYF. CDR3 coding DNA: TGCGCCAGCAGCCAAGGCTGGACAGGCAGCTCCTACGAGCAGTACTTC.

This sequence joins TRBV7-6 and TRBJ2-1; 11 positions match TRBD2. The trim removed 5 bases at V and 3 bases at J, leaving 3 bases unmatched. The germline gives CDR1 SGHVS, CDR2 FNYEAQ. The CDR3 has 15 amino acids. CDR3 sequence: CASSRTSGSYNEQFF. DNA for the CDR3: TGTGCCAGCAGCCGAACTAGCGGGAGCTACAATGAGCAGTTCTTC.

This clone occurred once. The J gene is TRBJ2-3, the V gene TRBV9; perhaps TRBD1 as D (5 bases). The germline CDR1 and CDR2 sequences are SGDLS and YYNGEE. This CDR3 comprises 14 residues. Trimming took off 3 bases at V and 5 bases at J, with 13 bases between the two ends. The CDR3 bases are TGTGCCAGCAGCGCCAAGTTGACAGAAGATACGCAGTATTTT. Protein: CASSAKLTEDTQYF. Complete variable domain (other parts from reference TRBV9 and TRBJ2-3): DSGVTQTPKHLITATGQRVTLRCSPRSGDLSVYWYQQSLDQGLQFLIQYYNGEERAKGNILERFSAQQFPDLHSELNLSSLELGDSALYFCASSAKLTEDTQYFGPGTRLTVL.

The sample holds a few counts of this clone. The rearrangement links TRBV19 to TRBJ2-5; 7 nucleotides agree with TRBD2. CDR3 length equals 14 residues. The V segment lost 5 bases and the J segment 7 bases; nucleotides outside the gene matches: 10. Germline CDR1 LNHDA, CDR2 SQIVND (reference sequence). As DNA, the CDR3 is TGTGCCAGTAGTTCAGGACTAGAGATTCGGACCCAGTACTTC. Its protein is CASSSGLEIRTQYF.

The genes are TRBV7-3 and TRBJ1-1; possible D gene TRBD1, 5 bases. Trimming took 2 bases from V and 2 from J, leaving 15 bases between them. The germline CDR1 and CDR2 sequences are SGHTA and FQGTGA. This CDR3 contains 16 residues. The CDR3 nucleotides read TGTGCCAGCAGCTTACTGGGCGGGGGAAGTAACACTGAAGCTTTCTTT. Translation: CASSLLGGGSNTEAFF.